One sample yielded the 17 T cell receptor beta chains listed below, sequenced in a study of HIV-infected children after antiretroviral therapy interruption. A 3' RACE protocol on RNA, with unique molecular identifiers, produced the TCR library. TCRdb reprocessed the 3' RACE reads with MiXCR, giving one entry per CDR3 protein. The table has approximately 96,000 distinct CDR3 sequences, under 8% seen once; the top ten hold 1% to 1.3%. Treatment denoted: PENTA 11 planned treatment interruption arm or continuous ART arm. The sample was CD45RA+ CD4+ T cells from PBMCs, pooled from several time points, taken from a donor given antiretroviral therapy, either interrupted or continuous. Subset in this sample: naive CD4+ CD45RA+ CD45RO- T cells. These TCRs come from a pool of human donors with HIV.

The table lists this clonotype with many counts. The chain combines TRBV28 with TRBJ2-5, with D tentatively TRBD2 (6 bases). The germline V gene encodes CDR1 MDHEN and CDR2 SYDVKM. The ends were cut back, 5 bases at V and 1 base at J, with 11 bases in the middle. The CDR3 is 14 residues long. CDR3 DNA: TGTGCCAGCAGTGGGGGGACGACCCAAGAGACCCAGTACTTC. Translating it yields CASSGGTTQETQYF.

The chain joins TRBV30 to TRBJ1-3; the match to TRBD1 covers 7 bases. V was pared by 4 bases and J by 3 bases, with 6 bases of the junction left unmatched. Germline CDR1 is GTSNPN and CDR2 is SVGIG (reference sequence). The CDR3 covers 14 residues. The CDR3 region has the DNA TGTGCCTGGATGAGACAGGGTGGTGGAAACACCATATATTTT. Amino acids: CAWMRQGGGNTIYF.

The gene calls are TRBV7-9 and TRBJ1-6; 8 nucleotides line up with TRBD1. Germline CDR1 and CDR2: SEHNR and FQNEAQ (reference sequence). V trimming: 3 bases; J trimming: 8 bases; junction bases outside the gene matches: 9. CDR3 length equals 16 residues. CDR3 sequence reads: CASSFGTGTRDSPLHF. CDR3 nucleotides: TGTGCCAGCAGCTTCGGGACAGGAACGCGGGATTCACCCCTCCACTTT.

Relative to its sample, this clonotype is medium-sized. The chain combines TRBV4-2 with TRBJ2-3, with 11 bases aligning to TRBD2. The CDR3 contains 18 residues. V dropped 0 bases and J dropped 2; count of bases not matched to a gene: 7. The V gene's germline CDR1 is LGHNA and CDR2 YNFKEQ. CDR3 sequence (DNA): TGTGCCAGCAGCCAAGAGGCTAGCGGGGGGAGACTCACAGATACGCAGTATTTT. Protein sequence: CASSQEASGGRLTDTQYF.

This clonotype occurred many times. The V call is TRBV11-2, the J call TRBJ2-5; a weak D match, TRBD2 (6 bases). From germline, CDR1 is SGHAT and CDR2 FQNNGV. This CDR3 contains 14 residues. With 4 bases removed from V and 1 base from J, the gap between germline ends came to 10 bases. The chain's CDR3 is CASSSRDFQETQYF. CDR3 nucleotides: TGTGCCAGCAGCTCCCGGGACTTCCAAGAGACCCAGTACTTC. The full variable domain, its missing parts supplied by reference TRBV11-2 and TRBJ2-5, is EAGVAQSPRYKIIEKRQSVAFWCNPISGHATLYWYQQILGQGPKLLIQFQNNGVVDDSQLPKDRFSAERLKGVDSTLKIQPAKLEDSAVYLCASSSRDFQETQYFGPGTRLLVL.

This clonotype was seen many times. J is TRBJ1-5 and V is TRBV10-3; D gene uncertain. The V end was cut by 6 bases, the J end by 0 bases, with 15 bases between. The CDR3 length is 16 residues. The germline V gene has CDR1 ENHRY and CDR2 SYGVKD. CDR3 DNA sequence: TGTGCCATCAGCGAACATGCGGGTCCTAGCAATCAGCCCCAGCATTTT. Translation: CAISEHAGPSNQPQHF.

The sample holds many counts of this clonotype. The genes are TRBV7-1 and TRBJ1-1, with D possibly being TRBD1 (5 bases). TRBV7-1 carries the ORF label, with uncertain function. This CDR3 region has 14 residues. With 2 bases removed from V and 4 bases from J, the gap between germline ends came to 11 bases. CDR3 sequence (DNA): TGTGCCAGCAGCTCACGACCTGGGGGCACTGAAGCTTTCTTT. Translated: CASSSRPGGTEAFF.

This clonotype was seen repeatedly, ten times or more. The chain links TRBV7-9 to TRBJ2-3; unclear D gene. The germline gives CDR1 SEHNR, CDR2 FQNEAQ (reference sequence). V was trimmed by 4 bases and J by 0 bases, leaving 11 bases between them. This CDR3 contains 15 residues. Here the CDR3 DNA reads TGTGCCAGCAGCTCAACAGCTTCTAGCACAGATACGCAGTATTTT. Residues: CASSSTASSTDTQYF.

This clonotype was seen many times. The chain is built from TRBV28 and TRBJ2-1; D is uncertain. Germline V lookup: CDR1 MDHEN, CDR2 SYDVKM. There are 12 residues in the CDR3. Trimming took off 3 bases at V and 10 bases at J, with 10 bases between the two ends. As DNA, the CDR3 is TGTGCCAGCAGTTTTCCGCGTGGGGAGCAGTTCTTC. Its translation is CASSFPRGEQFF.

Many counts were recorded for this clonotype. V is TRBV19 and J is TRBJ2-7; D is unclear. The V end lost 5 bases, the J end lost 0 bases, and 11 bases lay between the germline ends. The CDR3 spans 14 residues. The germline gives CDR1 LNHDA, CDR2 SQIVND (reference sequence). CDR3 sequence reads: CASSQQYRSYEQYF. Written as DNA, the CDR3 is TGTGCCAGTAGTCAACAGTATCGCTCCTACGAGCAGTACTTC.

A few counts support this clonotype. J is TRBJ1-6 and V is TRBV10-3; no clear D. The CDR3 sequence is 15 residues long. V lost 3 bases and J lost 1, with 7 bases in between. In germline, CDR1 is ENHRY, CDR2 SYGVKD. The CDR3 DNA reads as TGTGCCATCAGTGACGAGGGTTCCTATAATTCACCCCTCCACTTT. Translated: CAISDEGSYNSPLHF.

The gene calls are TRBV10-3 and TRBJ2-4; either TRBD1 or TRBD2 may supply D (5 bases each). CDR1 ENHRY and CDR2 SYGVKD come from the germline V gene. The length of the CDR3 is 14 residues. The germline V and J ends were trimmed by 4 bases and 5 bases, with 12 bases remaining between them. The CDR3 protein is CAISGTMGENIQYF. CDR3 nucleotide sequence: TGTGCCATCAGTGGAACAATGGGGGAAAACATTCAGTACTTC.

Note on this clonotype: A read error may produce the germline difference seen at one junction end. The chain couples TRBV3-1 to TRBJ2-5; 7 nucleotides align to TRBD1. Per germline, CDR1 LGHDT and CDR2 YNNKEL (reference sequence). The length of the CDR3 is 16 residues. DNA of the CDR3: TGTCCCAGCAGCCAAGATTATTCGGGACAGCCCGGGGCCCAGTACTTC. This codes for CPSSQDYSGQPGAQYF.

The chain combines TRBV29-1 with TRBJ1-5; D perhaps matches TRBD1 (6 bases). Germline values: CDR1 SQVTM, CDR2 ANQGSEA. This CDR3 is 14 amino acids long. CDR3 DNA sequence: TGCAGTGCTCCTATTACAGGGTCGGGGCAGCCCCAGCATTTT. It specifies CSAPITGSGQPQHF.

To note about this clonotype: A single base separates this from a much larger clone, so it may be a read error. The gene calls are TRBV29-1 and TRBJ2-2; maybe TRBD2 (5 bases). V was trimmed by 4 bases and J by 7 bases, leaving 10 bases between them. The CDR3 length is 12 residues. Germline V gene lookup returns CDR1 SQVTM and CDR2 ANQGSEA. The CDR3 loop reads CSVAGVGGELFF. CDR3 DNA: TGCAGCGTTGCCGGGGTGGGCGGGGAGCTGTTTTTT.

The sample holds many counts of this clonotype. The J gene is TRBJ1-2, the V gene TRBV10-3; tentative D call: TRBD1 (5 bases). This CDR3 is built from 15 residues. Looked up from germline, CDR1 is ENHRY and CDR2 is SYGVKD. Trimming pared 6 bases from V and 3 bases from J, leaving 17 bases between. The CDR3 sequence: CAIRRQMVDHYGYTF. CDR3 DNA sequence: TGTGCCATCAGACGACAGATGGTGGATCACTATGGCTACACCTTC.

This clonotype was seen a handful of times. V and J are TRBV7-9 and TRBJ1-4; TRBD1 matches at 7 bases. Trimming took 6 bases from V and 5 from J; bases not matched to a gene: 9. There are 15 residues in the CDR3. CDR1 SEHNR and CDR2 FQNEAQ come from the germline V gene (reference sequence). CDR3 nucleotides: TGTGCCAGCAGATCCCGGGACAGCCGAAATGAAAAACTGTTTTTT. Protein product: CASRSRDSRNEKLFF.